These 6 T cell receptor beta chains originate from one sample sequenced in a study of blood T cell repertoires in COVID-19. Method: immunoSEQ multiplex PCR; TCRdb's copy keeps in-frame clones and lacks some. The sample records 150,000 to 200,000 clones, approximately 80% being singletons. The sample was PBMCs or T cells enriched from blood (not recorded which). The origin of the receptors is a man between 65 and 85 years old who had been exposed to COVID-19.

The rearrangement links TRBV14 to TRBJ2-7; D perhaps matches TRBD2 (5 bases). From germline, CDR1 is SGHDN and CDR2 FVKESK. This CDR3 is built from 15 residues. Between the trimmed V and J ends, which lost 4 bases and 2 bases, there was a span of 15 bases. The CDR3 sequence: CASSLREPLPYEQYF. CDR3 in DNA: TGTGCCAGCAGCCTGAGGGAACCACTCCCCTACGAGCAGTACTTC.

J is TRBJ2-4 and V is TRBV4-3; D is unclear. The CDR3 is 15 amino acids. Trimming left V 0 bases short and J 1 base short, with 7 bases between. Per germline, CDR1 LGHNA and CDR2 YSLEER. The CDR3 protein is CASSQDAVAKNIQYF. Here the CDR3 DNA reads TGCGCCAGCAGCCAAGACGCGGTGGCCAAAAACATTCAGTACTTC.

This sequence joins TRBV7-8 and TRBJ1-1; 9 bases are a match to TRBD1. The CDR3 totals 13 residues. Germline CDR1 is SGHVS and CDR2 is FQNEAQ. V dropped 8 bases and J dropped 3; count of bases not matched to a gene: 4. DNA of the CDR3: TGTGCCAGCTACAGGGGGCTTGACACTGAAGCTTTCTTT. This sequence encodes CASYRGLDTEAFF.

The V gene is TRBV5-4, the J gene TRBJ2-7, with 7 bases that match TRBD2. V lost 3 bases, J lost 5 bases, and 11 bases stayed unmatched. Looked up from germline, CDR1 is SGHNT and CDR2 is YYREEE (reference sequence). This CDR3 is 15 amino acids long. The CDR3 DNA reads TGTGCCAGCAGCTACGGAGGCTCCCGGGGGGACGAGCAGTACTTC. Its protein is CASSYGGSRGDEQYF.

V is TRBV21-1 and J is TRBJ1-1; the tabulated D call, TRBD1, remains unverified against the DNA. TRBV21-1 has pseudogene status. The CDR3 runs to 12 residues. CDR3 amino acids: CASQTLMAEAFF. In DNA, the CDR3 is TGTGCCAGTCAGACACTTATGGCTGAAGCTTTCTTT.

This clone was counted many times. The chain couples TRBV6-5 to TRBJ1-4; TRBD1 agrees at 8 bases. This CDR3 spans 14 amino acids. The germline gives CDR1 MNHEY, CDR2 SVGAGI. With 8 bases clipped from V and 8 bases from J, the junction kept 10 bases outside the gene matches. The CDR3 bases are TGTGCCAGCGGCACCGGGACAGGTGTCGAAAAACTGTTTTTT. It encodes CASGTGTGVEKLFF.